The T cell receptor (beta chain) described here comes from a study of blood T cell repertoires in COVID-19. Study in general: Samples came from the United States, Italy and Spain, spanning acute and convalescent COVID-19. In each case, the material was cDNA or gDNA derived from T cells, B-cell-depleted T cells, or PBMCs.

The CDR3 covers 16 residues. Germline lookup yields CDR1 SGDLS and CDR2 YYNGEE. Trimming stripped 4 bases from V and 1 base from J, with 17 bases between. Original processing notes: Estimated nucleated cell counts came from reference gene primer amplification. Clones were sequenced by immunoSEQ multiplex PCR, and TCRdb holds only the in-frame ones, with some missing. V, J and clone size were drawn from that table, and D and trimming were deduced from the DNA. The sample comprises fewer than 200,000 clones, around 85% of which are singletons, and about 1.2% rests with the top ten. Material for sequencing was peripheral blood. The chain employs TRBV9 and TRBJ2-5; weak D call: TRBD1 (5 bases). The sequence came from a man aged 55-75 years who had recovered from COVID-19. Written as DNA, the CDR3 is TGTGCCAGCAGCCCCCGGTCAGGGCGTCCCCAAGAGACCCAGTACTTC. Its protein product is CASSPRSGRPQETQYF.